The 23 T cell receptor beta chains presented below share a single source sample, sequenced in a study of regulatory T cells in long-lasting Graves disease. Libraries of TCR beta came from iRepertoire HTBI primers plus Arm-PCR of CDR3 regions. One entry per CDR3 protein, called by TCRdb with MiXCR from the multiplex PCR reads. The sample yields some 220,000 distinct CDR3 sequences, roughly 19% seen once. As for time point: newly diagnosed GD, antithyroid drugs for less than 3 months. PBMC-extracted RNA yielded the TCR library. This sample was also put to use in a study of T cells in Graves' hyperthyroidism and ophthalmopathy.

The starting material was peripheral blood mononuclear cells (PBMCs), obtained at new diagnosis, from a patient treated with antithyroid drugs. The receptors stem from a woman between 25 and 40 years old with Graves disease.

The genes are TRBV11-3 and TRBJ2-1, with D possibly being TRBD1 (5 bases). Per the germline V gene, CDR1 is SGHNT and CDR2 is YENEEA. The germline V and J ends were trimmed by 3 bases and 3 bases, with 12 bases remaining between them. There are 15 residues in the CDR3. CDR3 sequence: CASSLLDIDYNEQFF. The CDR3 region has the DNA TGTGCCAGCAGCTTGTTGGACATCGACTACAATGAGCAGTTCTTC.

This chain connects TRBV6-4 to TRBJ2-7, with TRBD2 matching over 13 bases. The V gene's germline CDR1 is MRHNA and CDR2 SNTAGT. CDR3 length: 17 residues. Germline trimming cut 0 bases from V and 3 bases from J; bases unmatched to any gene: 5. The CDR3 region is CASSDSGLAGELYEQYF. The DNA for the CDR3 is TGTGCCAGCAGTGACTCAGGACTAGCGGGGGAACTCTACGAGCAGTACTTC.

Comment on this clonotype: With a far larger clone one base away, a read error is the likely cause. The chain has TRBV12-3 or TRBV12-4 and TRBJ2-3, with no clear D. The assigned J gene may be wrong: the sequence end matches TRBJ1-1 better. The CDR3 loop spans 12 amino acids. CDR3 bases: TGTGCCAGCAGTTCATCTGGACTTGAAGCTTTCTTT. Protein product: CASSSSGLEAFF.

A remark on this clonotype: This likely reflects a read error, since a far larger clone is one base away. The J gene is TRBJ2-7, the V gene TRBV2; 11 bases map to TRBD2. Germline V gives CDR1 SNHLY, CDR2 FYNNEI. This CDR3 region has 14 residues. V lost 6 bases to trimming and J lost 3 bases; unmatched junction nucleotides: 4. CDR3 sequence reads: CASSPGTSGYEQYF. The CDR3 DNA reads TGTGCCAGCAGCCCCGGGACTAGCGGCTACGAGCAGTACTTC.

This clonotype came up many times. The chain is built from TRBV28 and TRBJ2-3; perhaps D is TRBD1 or TRBD2 (6 bases each). Trimming left V 6 bases short and J 5 bases short, with 15 bases between. This CDR3 is 14 amino acids long. Germline-derived CDR1 and CDR2 are MDHEN and SYDVKM. CDR3 in DNA: TGTGCCAGCAGGGGGGGCTTGGGTCGAGATACGCAGTATTTT. Protein product: CASRGGLGRDTQYF.

This clonotype was counted many times. The chain employs TRBV6-1 and TRBJ2-1; D possibly corresponds to TRBD2 (7 bases). Germline V gives CDR1 MNHNS, CDR2 SASEGT. V was trimmed by 2 bases and J by 9 bases, leaving 11 bases between them. The CDR3 sequence is 13 residues long. CDR3 amino acids: CASSEFGGPEQFF. The CDR3 nucleotides are TGTGCCAGCAGTGAATTCGGGGGGCCTGAGCAGTTCTTC.

To note about this clonotype: Given a much more abundant clone one base away, this may be a read error. J is TRBJ2-7 and V is TRBV19, with D possibly matching TRBD2 (5 bases). V was trimmed by 3 bases and J by 2 bases, leaving 11 bases between them. The CDR3 is 14 residues long. The V gene's germline CDR1 is LNHDA and CDR2 SQIVND (reference sequence). Written as DNA, the CDR3 is TGTGCCAGTAGTATCGGACGGGGTCCCTACGAGCAGTACTTC. This sequence encodes CASSIGRGPYEQYF.

There are many counts of this clonotype. The chain links TRBV20-1 to TRBJ2-3, with a possible D match to TRBD2 (5 bases). With 3 bases removed from V and 0 bases from J, the gap between germline ends came to 13 bases. This CDR3 contains 15 residues. Germline V gives CDR1 DFQATT, CDR2 SNEGSKA (reference sequence). CDR3 in DNA: TGCAGTGCTAGTCCGGGGTTGGGCAGCACAGATACGCAGTATTTT. Translation gives CSASPGLGSTDTQYF.

This clonotype was recorded many times. The chain joins TRBV3-1 to TRBJ1-1; D is unresolved. CDR1 is LGHDT, CDR2 YNNKEL, per germline (reference sequence). The CDR3 loop spans 14 amino acids. Trimming took off 0 bases at V and 6 bases at J, with 11 bases between the two ends. The DNA for the CDR3 is TGTGCCAGCAGCCAAGATGCGTCTTGGTCTGAAGCTTTCTTT. Translation gives CASSQDASWSEAFF.

This clonotype has a count of ten or more. This sequence joins TRBV28 and TRBJ2-7; D is undetermined. V was clipped by 7 bases and J by 2 bases, with 18 bases between them. CDR1 MDHEN and CDR2 SYDVKM come from the germline V gene. CDR3 size: 15 residues. CDR3: CASITLEDGAYEQYF. CDR3 sequence (DNA): TGTGCCAGCATCACTCTCGAGGACGGCGCCTACGAGCAGTACTTC.

With regard to this clonotype: This likely stems from a read error, as it lies one base from a far larger clone. The chain couples TRBV5-6 to TRBJ1-1, with TRBD1 matching over 9 bases. Germline lookup yields CDR1 SGHDT and CDR2 YYEEEE. The length of the CDR3 is 15 residues. CDR3 region: CAGSSGQGRNTEAFF. The CDR3 nucleotides read TGTGCCGGCAGCTCCGGACAGGGGCGAAACACTGAAGCTTTCTTT. Full variable domain (remainder filled in from reference TRBV5-6 and TRBJ1-1): DAGVTQSPTHLIKTRGQQVTLRCSPKSGHDTVSWYQQALGQGPQFIFQYYEEEERQRGNFPDRFSGHQFPNYSSELNVNALLLGDSALYLCAGSSGQGRNTEAFFGQGTRLTVV.

The genes are TRBV11-2 and TRBJ1-6, with TRBD1 matching over 7 bases. CDR3 size: 15 residues. In germline, CDR1 is SGHAT, CDR2 FQNNGV. V was clipped by 4 bases and J by 9 bases; unmatched bases: 9. CDR3: CASSSGQSQGSPLHF. As DNA, the CDR3 is TGTGCCAGCAGCTCGGGACAGTCCCAAGGTTCACCCCTCCACTTT. Complete variable domain (other parts from reference TRBV11-2 and TRBJ1-6): EAGVAQSPRYKIIEKRQSVAFWCNPISGHATLYWYQQILGQGPKLLIQFQNNGVVDDSQLPKDRFSAERLKGVDSTLKIQPAKLEDSAVYLCASSSGQSQGSPLHFGNGTRLTVT.

Of note for this clonotype: Possible read error: a much larger clone is one base away. Since no conserved phenylalanine or tryptophan closes the CDR3, a read error is the likely cause. The genes are TRBV7-9 and TRBJ2-1, with D possibly being TRBD1 or TRBD2 (6 bases each). Trimming left V 1 base short and J 4 bases short, with 14 bases between. The CDR3 is made up of 16 amino acids. The germline V gene encodes CDR1 SEHNR and CDR2 FQNEAQ (reference sequence). The CDR3, as DNA: TGTGCCAGCAGCTTAGTTCGGGGGCCGCTATACAATGAGCAGTTCTCC. This codes for CASSLVRGPLYNEQFS.

This clonotype was observed many times. This rearrangement joins TRBV11-3 to TRBJ2-7; 7 positions match TRBD2. The V and J ends lost 0 bases and 1 base, in that order; junction bases with no gene match: 12. Per germline, CDR1 SGHNT and CDR2 YENEEA. CDR3 length: 18 residues. The CDR3 is CASSLDLGGIGRSYEQYF. The CDR3 DNA sequence: TGTGCCAGCAGCTTAGATCTCGGGGGGATAGGCCGTTCCTACGAGCAGTACTTC.

This clonotype was recorded at least ten times. V gene TRBV19 combines with J gene TRBJ2-7; 13 nucleotides align to TRBD2. Germline values: CDR1 LNHDA, CDR2 SQIVND (reference sequence). The CDR3 is 18 residues long. V lost 5 bases, J lost 6 bases, and 16 bases stayed unmatched. For the CDR3, the DNA is TGTGCCAGTAGTCCCGGGACTAGCGGGAAATCCTTCCGCTTCGAGCAGTACTTC. It encodes CASSPGTSGKSFRFEQYF.

In this sample, this clonotype turned up many times. The rearrangement joins TRBV28 to TRBJ1-5, with 8 bases aligning to TRBD1. This CDR3 contains 14 residues. Germline values: CDR1 MDHEN, CDR2 SYDVKM. J gave up 6 bases and V 10 bases, and 11 bases lay outside the gene matches. Here the CDR3 reads CANGGETGGQPQHF. CDR3 DNA sequence: TGTGCCAACGGGGGCGAAACAGGGGGTCAGCCCCAGCATTTT.

A word on this clonotype: A much larger clone lies a single base off, so this may be a read error. The rearrangement links TRBV6-5 to TRBJ2-7, with 7 bases matching TRBD1. This CDR3 has 16 amino acids. Germline lookup yields CDR1 MNHEY and CDR2 SVGAGI. The CDR3 DNA follows: TGTGCCGGCAGTTACTCGCGGAGGACAGGATTCTACGAGCAGTACTTC. Its protein product is CAGSYSRRTGFYEQYF.

This clonotype was detected many times. This chain connects TRBV12-3 or TRBV12-4 to TRBJ2-3; D gene uncertain. CDR3 size: 12 residues. Trimming pared 3 bases from V and 8 bases from J, leaving 9 bases between. CDR3 sequence reads: CASSLGYGTQYF. DNA for the CDR3: TGTGCCAGCAGTTTGGGCTACGGTACGCAGTATTTT.

This clonotype was found many times. The chain combines TRBV9 with TRBJ1-4; a possible D gene is TRBD1 (5 bases). Trimming removed 3 bases at V and 0 bases at J, with 9 bases between. CDR1 and CDR2 from the germline V gene are SGDLS and YYNGEE. The CDR3 is made up of 15 amino acids. CDR3 nucleotides: TGTGCCAGCAGCGCGGGGACGACAACTAATGAAAAACTGTTTTTT. Residues: CASSAGTTTNEKLFF.

V gene TRBV19 combines with J gene TRBJ1-5; 9 nucleotides match TRBD1. Germline CDR1 LNHDA, CDR2 SQIVND (reference sequence). This CDR3 contains 16 residues. V lost 5 bases to trimming and J lost 5 bases; unmatched junction nucleotides: 10. CDR3 protein: CASSVIGTGPDQPQHF. The CDR3 nucleotides are TGTGCCAGTAGTGTGATCGGGACAGGGCCTGATCAGCCCCAGCATTTT.

CDR3 sequence (DNA): TGTGCCACCGCAGGGGTTGGGGCCAACGTCCTGACTTTC. Its translation: CATAGVGANVLTF. The rearrangement uses TRBV24-1 and TRBJ2-6, with a possible D match to TRBD1 (6 bases). The ends were cut back, 9 bases at V and 3 bases at J, with 8 bases in the middle. This CDR3 has 13 amino acids. Looked up from germline, CDR1 is KGHDR and CDR2 is SFDVKD.

This clonotype was detected ten times or more. The chain has TRBV24-1 and TRBJ2-3, with TRBD2 as a possible D gene (5 bases). The V gene lost 2 bases and the J gene lost 10 bases, with 9 bases spanning the gap. CDR1 is KGHDR and CDR2 is SFDVKD in the germline V gene. This CDR3 contains 12 residues. The CDR3 here is CATSDWETAQYF. CDR3 in DNA: TGTGCCACCAGTGATTGGGAGACGGCGCAGTATTTT.

To note about this clonotype: This may stem from a read error, because a much larger clone lies one nucleotide away. The chain links TRBV28 to TRBJ2-3; D is unresolved. The CDR3 contains 14 residues. Germline CDR1 is MDHEN and CDR2 is SYDVKM. The chain's CDR3 is CPSRELAGPITQYF. The CDR3 DNA sequence: TGTCCCAGCAGAGAGTTAGCCGGCCCGATCACGCAGTATTTT.